The 7 T cell receptor beta chains below were found in one sample sequenced in a study of control samples from healthy donors and cancer patients (dated by TCRdb to 2018 to 2020). Library method: the immunoSEQ multiplex PCR assay. The clones in this table, taken by TCRdb from immuneACCESS, are in-frame only. Not every clone is retained; where verified, under half of the shortfall comes from an unresolved V gene, and the cause of the rest is unknown. In all, the sample holds fewer than 200,000 clones, and approximately 94% of those were seen once. The biggest ten clones account for approximately 1.5% of the sample. Material for sequencing was blood. The receptors originated from a man aged 25-45 years in good health.

V is TRBV10-3 and J is TRBJ2-3, with D perhaps TRBD2 (6 bases). Trimming shortened V by 2 bases and J by 3 bases, and 15 bases separated the two germline ends. Germline CDR1 reads ENHRY; CDR2 reads SYGVKD. The CDR3 is made up of 16 amino acids. The CDR3 coding sequence is TGTGCCATCAGTGAGCCGGACCGGGGGTTAACAGATACGCAGTATTTT. It codes for CAISEPDRGLTDTQYF.

The chain recombines TRBV23-1 with TRBJ1-5, with D uncertain. TRBV23-1 is annotated as an ORF whose role is uncertain. The CDR3 totals 19 residues. Deletions cut 2 bases from V and 1 base from J, with 21 bases between. The DNA for the CDR3 is TGCGCCAGCAGTCAACGGGCGGACCCCAAAGGGATCAGCAATCAGCCCCAGCATTTT. Its protein is CASSQRADPKGISNQPQHF.

The V and J genes are TRBV28 and TRBJ2-7; 10 positions agree with TRBD2. Germline CDR1 and CDR2: MDHEN and SYDVKM. The CDR3 is made up of 14 amino acids. With V trimmed by 9 bases and J by 4 bases, 9 bases remained unmatched. CDR3 in amino acids: CASLGSGRAYEQYF. The CDR3 DNA follows: TGTGCCAGTCTAGGGAGCGGGAGGGCTTACGAGCAGTACTTC. The variable domain in full, completed from reference TRBV28 and TRBJ2-7, reads DVKVTQSSRYLVKRTGEKVFLECVQDMDHENMFWYRQDPGLGLRLIYFSYDVKMKEKGDIPEGYSVSREKKERFSLILESASTNQTSMYLCASLGSGRAYEQYFGPGTRLTVT.

This chain links TRBV7-2 with TRBJ2-1; D perhaps matches TRBD2 (5 bases). Trimming cost V 3 bases and J 3 bases, with 12 bases left between them. The germline gives CDR1 SGHTA, CDR2 FQGNSA. The CDR3 has 15 residues. This CDR3 is CASSLGVSRYNEQFF. CDR3 sequence (DNA): TGTGCCAGCAGCTTGGGAGTTTCTCGCTACAATGAGCAGTTCTTC.

This sequence joins TRBV4-2 and TRBJ2-5; D call uncertain. This CDR3 region has 14 residues. The germline gives CDR1 LGHNA, CDR2 YNFKEQ. Trimming took 2 bases from V and 3 from J, leaving 10 bases between them. The CDR3 sequence: CASSQQDREETQYF. In DNA form, the CDR3 reads TGTGCCAGCAGCCAACAGGACCGAGAAGAGACCCAGTACTTC.

The genes are TRBV7-2 and TRBJ2-7, with no clear D. Germline lookup yields CDR1 SGHTA and CDR2 FQGNSA. The CDR3 has 15 amino acids. V was trimmed by 5 bases and J by 3 bases, leaving 17 bases between them. The CDR3 here is CASSLGAGRIYEQYF. Written as DNA, the CDR3 is TGTGCCAGCAGCCTAGGAGCAGGAAGAATCTACGAGCAGTACTTC.

Turning to this clone: The same CDR3 can be traced to other DNA sequences in this sample. V usage is TRBV15 and J usage is TRBJ1-2; TRBD1 aligns across 7 bases. The CDR3 is 13 residues long. Germline CDR1 reads LNHNV; CDR2 reads YYDKDF (reference sequence). The V segment lost 1 base and the J segment 7 bases; nucleotides outside the gene matches: 3. CDR3 coding DNA: TGTGCCACCAGCAGAGGACAGGGTCTTGGCTACACCTTC. Amino acids: CATSRGQGLGYTF.